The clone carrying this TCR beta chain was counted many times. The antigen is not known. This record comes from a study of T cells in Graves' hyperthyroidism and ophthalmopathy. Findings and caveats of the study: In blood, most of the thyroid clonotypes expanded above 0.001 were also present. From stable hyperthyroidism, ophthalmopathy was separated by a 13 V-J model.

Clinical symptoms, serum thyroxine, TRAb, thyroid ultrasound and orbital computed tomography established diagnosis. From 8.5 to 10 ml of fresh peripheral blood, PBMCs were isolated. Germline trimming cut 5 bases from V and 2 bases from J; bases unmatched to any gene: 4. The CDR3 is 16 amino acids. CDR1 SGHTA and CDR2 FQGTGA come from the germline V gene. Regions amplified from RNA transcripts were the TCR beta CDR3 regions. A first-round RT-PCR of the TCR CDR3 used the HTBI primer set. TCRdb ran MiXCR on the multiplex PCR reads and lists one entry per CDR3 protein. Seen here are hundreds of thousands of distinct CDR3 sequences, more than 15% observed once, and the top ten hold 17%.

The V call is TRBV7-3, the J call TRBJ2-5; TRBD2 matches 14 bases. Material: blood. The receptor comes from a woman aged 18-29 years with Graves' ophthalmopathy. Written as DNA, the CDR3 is TGTGCCAGCAGCCTCGGACTAGCGGGGGGTCAAGAGACCCAGTACTTC. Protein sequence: CASSLGLAGGQETQYF.